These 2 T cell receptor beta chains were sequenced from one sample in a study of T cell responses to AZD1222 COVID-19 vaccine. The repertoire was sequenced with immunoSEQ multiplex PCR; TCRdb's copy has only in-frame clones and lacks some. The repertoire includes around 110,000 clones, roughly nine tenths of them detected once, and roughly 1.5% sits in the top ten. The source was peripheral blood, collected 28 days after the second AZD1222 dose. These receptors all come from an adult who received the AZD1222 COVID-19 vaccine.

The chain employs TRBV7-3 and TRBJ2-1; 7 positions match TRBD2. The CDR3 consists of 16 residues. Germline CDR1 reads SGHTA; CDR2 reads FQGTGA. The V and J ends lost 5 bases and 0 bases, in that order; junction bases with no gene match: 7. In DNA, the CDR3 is TGTGCCAGCAGCCCGGCGGGGGATAGCTCCTACAATGAGCAGTTCTTC. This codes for CASSPAGDSSYNEQFF.

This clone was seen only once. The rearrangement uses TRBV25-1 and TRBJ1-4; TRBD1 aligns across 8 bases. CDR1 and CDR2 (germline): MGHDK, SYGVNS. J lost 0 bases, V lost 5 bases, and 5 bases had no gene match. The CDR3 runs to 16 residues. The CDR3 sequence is CASSFTGGATNEKLFF. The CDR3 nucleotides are TGTGCCAGCAGTTTTACAGGGGGTGCAACTAATGAAAAACTGTTTTTT.